This T cell receptor beta chain was identified in a study of cytomegalovirus exposure and HLA in healthy donors. As to this clone: What it recognizes is unknown.

Whole-study findings and limits: Exclusion as indistinguishable affected some V segments, including TRBV6-2 and TRBV6-3.

Vbeta (60) and Jbeta (13) primers were used in the PCR. This table comes from immunoSEQ multiplex PCR, and its TCRdb copy is limited to in-frame clones, with some not included. The data hold around 190,000 clones, with approximately 79% observed a single time. Germline assignment: CDR1 SNHLY and CDR2 FYNNEI. The CDR3 sequence is 15 residues long. V was pared by 6 bases and J by 3 bases, with 9 bases of the junction left unmatched. The origin of this receptor is a woman aged 30 to 39 in good health and CMV-seropositive. Specimen: PBMCs. The chain carries TRBV2 and TRBJ1-1; the match to TRBD1 covers 8 bases. In DNA, the CDR3 is TGTGCCAGCAGAGACATACAGGGGGGGTACACTGAAGCTTTCTTT. As protein: CASRDIQGGYTEAFF.